This T cell receptor beta chain was obtained from a study of regulatory T cells in long-lasting Graves disease. Study results and limitations: Study of thyroid tissue was not done, with only peripheral blood studied.

Arm-PCR of CDR3 regions and iRepertoire HTBI primers were used to build TCR beta libraries. TCRdb called the multiplex PCR reads again in MiXCR, with one record for every CDR3 protein. The table records over 450,000 distinct CDR3 sequences, 12% of them present only once. Specified time point: newly diagnosed GD, antithyroid drugs for less than 3 months. Making the TCR library involved RNA that had been extracted from PBMCs. This clonotype was recorded at least ten times. The antigen is undetermined. The V gene lost 6 bases and the J gene lost 8 bases, with 20 bases spanning the gap. CDR3 length equals 15 residues. The same specimen was also included in a second study, on T cells in Graves' hyperthyroidism and ophthalmopathy.

The rearrangement links TRBV12-3 or TRBV12-4 to TRBJ2-1, with D possibly being TRBD1 or TRBD2 (6 bases each). The sequence came from a woman aged 25 to 39 with Graves disease. The sequenced sample was peripheral blood mononuclear cells (PBMCs), obtained at new diagnosis, from a patient treated with antithyroid drugs. The CDR3 spells CASSPIGGSGHEQFF. The CDR3 region has the DNA TGTGCCAGCAGCCCGATAGGGGGGTCCGGGCATGAGCAGTTCTTC.